The 23 T cell receptor beta chains below come from one sample, sequenced in a study of neurological immune-mediated disorders. TCRdb called the 5' RACE reads again in MiXCR, with one record for every CDR3 protein. The sample consists of approximately 40,000 distinct CDR3 sequences, 3.5% to 4% of them appearing once. Sequenced: PBMCs. The receptors shown here come from a man aged 25 to 40 with multiple sclerosis.

This clonotype has a count of ten or more. Since no conserved phenylalanine or tryptophan closes the CDR3, a read error is the likely cause. This chain connects TRBV7-2 to TRBJ1-2, with 7 bases lining up with TRBD1. Per the germline V gene, CDR1 is SGHTA and CDR2 is FQGNSA. CDR3 size: 14 residues. The V segment lost 5 bases and the J segment 2 bases; nucleotides outside the gene matches: 5. CDR3 sequence: CASSAQTGNYGYTC. The DNA for the CDR3 is TGTGCCAGCAGCGCGCAGACAGGGAACTATGGCTACACCTGC.

This clonotype was counted ten times or more. The chain joins TRBV12-3 or TRBV12-4 to TRBJ2-2; D remains unclear. Trimming removed 1 base from V and 1 base from J, with 4 bases in between. The length of the CDR3 is 14 residues. This CDR3 reads CASSLGWNTGELFF. The CDR3, as DNA: TGTGCCAGCAGTTTAGGCTGGAACACCGGGGAGCTGTTTTTT.

This clonotype has ten or more counts. The chain joins TRBV6-6 to TRBJ1-1, with unresolved D. Germline V gives CDR1 MNHNY, CDR2 SVGAGI (reference sequence). The CDR3 extends over 13 amino acids. Trimming stripped 6 bases from V and 10 bases from J, with 18 bases between. CDR3 in amino acids: CASSPSRVSIAFF. The DNA of the CDR3 is TGTGCCAGCAGCCCCTCCCGGGTCAGTATAGCTTTCTTT.

The sample holds many counts of this clonotype. The rearrangement uses TRBV15 and TRBJ1-5; possibly TRBD1 for D (5 bases). Trimming cost V 0 bases and J 11 bases, with 17 bases left between them. Looked up from germline, CDR1 is LNHNV and CDR2 is YYDKDF (reference sequence). CDR3 length equals 15 residues. The CDR3 loop reads CATSRETGLERSQHF. The CDR3, as DNA: TGTGCCACCAGCAGAGAAACAGGCCTGGAACGGTCCCAGCATTTT.

This clonotype appeared many times. This rearrangement joins TRBV20-1 to TRBJ1-4; 7 bases line up with TRBD1. The CDR3 spans 15 residues. CDR1 is DFQATT and CDR2 is SNEGSKA in the germline V gene (reference sequence). With V trimmed by 1 base and J by 3 bases, 5 bases remained unmatched. Here the CDR3 reads CSARVPGQSNEKLFF. Here the CDR3 DNA reads TGCAGTGCTAGAGTACCGGGACAGTCTAATGAAAAACTGTTTTTT.

This clonotype has just a few counts. CDR3 residues: CATSSGVVSDTEAFF. CDR3 DNA: TGTGCCACCAGCAGCGGGGTGGTGTCGGACACTGAAGCTTTCTTT. The chain combines TRBV15 with TRBJ1-1; D not certain. CDR1 LNHNV and CDR2 YYDKDF come from the germline V gene (reference sequence). V lost 3 bases and J 3 bases, leaving 14 bases between the germline ends. The CDR3 extends over 15 amino acids.

The rearrangement links TRBV12-3 or TRBV12-4 to TRBJ2-5, with TRBD2 matching 8 bases. The CDR3 extends over 15 amino acids. With 6 bases clipped from V and 5 bases from J, the junction kept 11 bases outside the gene matches. The CDR3, as DNA: TGTGCCAGCAGCGGGGGGGGATCGGTTACGGAGACCCAGTACTTC. Its protein product is CASSGGGSVTETQYF.

At least ten counts were recorded for this clonotype. The chain employs TRBV5-1 and TRBJ2-3, with 10 bases lining up with TRBD2. The CDR3 is made up of 16 amino acids. Germline V lookup: CDR1 SGHRS, CDR2 YFSETQ. V was clipped by 4 bases and J by 1 base; unmatched bases: 6. The CDR3 coding sequence is TGCGCCAGCAGCCCGGATACTAGCGGGGGCACAGATACGCAGTATTTT. Translated, it gives CASSPDTSGGTDTQYF.

This clonotype was detected many times. The genes are TRBV9 and TRBJ2-7; D possibly corresponds to TRBD1 (6 bases). Germline lookup yields CDR1 SGDLS and CDR2 YYNGEE. Trimming cost V 0 bases and J 4 bases, with 14 bases left between them. The CDR3 extends over 15 amino acids. CDR3 bases: TGTGCCAGCAGCGTAGACCCACTTACAGGGTACGAGCAGTACTTC. Its protein product is CASSVDPLTGYEQYF.

This clonotype has ten or more counts. The chain combines TRBV29-1 with TRBJ2-3; TRBD2 matches at 12 bases. Germline values: CDR1 SQVTM, CDR2 ANQGSEA. There are 13 residues in the CDR3. V lost 6 bases, J lost 4 bases, and 2 bases stayed unmatched. The CDR3 is CSVRLAGADTQYF. The CDR3 DNA is TGCAGCGTGAGACTAGCGGGGGCAGATACGCAGTATTTT.

This clonotype was seen a few times. The V call is TRBV20-1, the J call TRBJ1-6, with no clear D. The CDR3 totals 14 residues. Germline assignment: CDR1 DFQATT and CDR2 SNEGSKA (reference sequence). Trimming took off 2 bases at V and 9 bases at J, with 14 bases between the two ends. The CDR3 spells CSARRAPRSSPLHF. The CDR3 nucleotides are TGCAGTGCTAGAAGGGCGCCAAGGTCTTCACCCCTCCACTTT.

This clonotype has at least ten counts. The chain couples TRBV20-1 to TRBJ2-7; TRBD2 is a possible D gene (7 bases). The CDR3 sequence is 13 residues long. V lost 3 bases and J 2 bases, leaving 11 bases between the germline ends. Germline CDR1 and CDR2: DFQATT and SNEGSKA (reference sequence). The CDR3 sequence: CSARGGGPYEQYF. The DNA for the CDR3 is TGCAGTGCTAGGGGGGGGGGCCCCTACGAGCAGTACTTC.

This clonotype was counted only a few times. It may be a read error: a sequence one base away is much more abundant. This chain uses TRBV5-5 with TRBJ1-5; D gene ambiguous. V gave up 2 bases and J gave up 3 bases, with 6 bases separating them. In germline, CDR1 is SGHKS, CDR2 YYEKEE (reference sequence). The CDR3 consists of 13 residues. The CDR3 coding sequence is TGTGCCAGCAGCTTAGGTACCAATCAGCCCCAGCATTTT. It translates to CASSLGTNQPQHF.

This clonotype was detected ten times or more. This chain links TRBV7-2 with TRBJ2-7; 10 bases line up with TRBD1. In germline, CDR1 is SGHTA, CDR2 FQGNSA. CDR3 length: 14 amino acids. V dropped 9 bases and J dropped 2; count of bases not matched to a gene: 7. The CDR3 coding sequence is TGTGCCAGTGGCCGGGACAGGGGAACCTACGAGCAGTACTTC. Its protein product is CASGRDRGTYEQYF.

This clonotype was counted at least ten times. The chain links TRBV6-5 to TRBJ2-1; 7 bases are shared with TRBD1. Germline CDR1 is MNHEY and CDR2 is SVGAGI. V gave up 5 bases and J gave up 2 bases; unmatched junction bases: 9. The CDR3 is made up of 16 amino acids. The CDR3 nucleotides read TGTGCCAGCAGTAAACAGACAGGGTTGGCCTACAATGAGCAGTTCTTC. Protein product: CASSKQTGLAYNEQFF.

The chain employs TRBV10-2 and TRBJ2-7; D is ambiguous. The ends were cut back, 0 bases at V and 1 base at J, with 4 bases in the middle. The germline V gene has CDR1 WSHSY and CDR2 SAAADI. The CDR3 spans 13 residues. DNA for the CDR3: TGCGCCAGCAGTGAGTCTCCTTCCTACGAGCAGTACTTC. Protein product: CASSESPSYEQYF.

This clonotype came up many times. The chain employs TRBV11-2 and TRBJ2-3, with 7 bases identical to TRBD2. The junction had 12 bases not matched to a gene; V was cut back by 6 bases and J by 3 bases. This CDR3 is built from 16 residues. Per germline, CDR1 SGHAT and CDR2 FQNNGV. The CDR3 here is CASSRLAGEATDTQYF. The CDR3 DNA follows: TGTGCCAGCAGTAGATTAGCGGGTGAGGCAACAGATACGCAGTATTTT.

This clonotype showed up many times. V and J are TRBV6-6 and TRBJ2-5, with D uncertain. CDR3 length: 13 residues. Looked up from germline, CDR1 is MNHNY and CDR2 is SVGAGI (reference sequence). The V and J ends lost 5 bases and 4 bases respectively, with 11 bases between them. The CDR3 loop is CASSALIIETQYF. DNA of the CDR3: TGTGCCAGCAGTGCCCTTATAATAGAGACCCAGTACTTC.

This clonotype was counted ten times or more. This chain links TRBV5-5 with TRBJ1-2; D ambiguous. Germline V CDR1 and CDR2: SGHKS, YYEKEE (reference sequence). The CDR3 sequence is 14 residues long. V shed 0 bases and J shed 4 bases, with 10 bases lying between them. CDR3 nucleotide sequence: TGTGCCAGCAGCTTGGAACAGTCGTTCTATGGCTACACCTTC. Encoded protein: CASSLEQSFYGYTF.

The chain has TRBV6-5 and TRBJ2-3; D is ambiguous. Trimming stripped 6 bases from V and 5 bases from J, with 15 bases between. This CDR3 contains 14 residues. In germline, CDR1 is MNHEY, CDR2 SVGAGI. The CDR3 here is CASRPGSRRDTQYF. The DNA for the CDR3 is TGTGCCAGCAGACCCGGGTCTCGCAGAGATACGCAGTATTTT.

In its sample, this clonotype was seen many times. The genes are TRBV11-2 and TRBJ1-5, with D unresolved. V was cut by 1 base and J by 5 bases, with 12 bases left in between. The CDR3 is 15 amino acids. Germline lookup yields CDR1 SGHAT and CDR2 FQNNGV. The CDR3 loop reads CASSLAAGRDQPQHF. CDR3 DNA: TGTGCCAGCAGCTTAGCGGCGGGTCGGGATCAGCCCCAGCATTTT.

This clonotype was detected a few times. This chain joins TRBV4-3 and TRBJ1-6; possibly TRBD1 for D (5 bases). Germline V gene data show CDR1 as LGHNA and CDR2 as YSLEER. Trimming took off 7 bases at V and 1 base at J, with 14 bases between the two ends. This CDR3 comprises 16 residues. The CDR3 region has the DNA TGCGCCAGCAAAATCGGACACCGATCCTATAATTCACCCCTCCACTTT. Protein: CASKIGHRSYNSPLHF.

This clonotype was seen at least ten times. This sequence joins TRBV20-1 and TRBJ2-5; no reliable D call. CDR1 and CDR2 (germline): DFQATT, SNEGSKA (reference sequence). The V end lost 5 bases, the J end lost 5 bases, and 18 bases lay between the germline ends. The CDR3 length is 14 residues. The CDR3 spells CSAPSSGNVETQYF. CDR3 DNA sequence: TGCAGTGCTCCTTCGTCAGGAAACGTGGAGACCCAGTACTTC.